Below are 5 T cell receptor beta chains sequenced from a single sample in a study of blood T cell repertoires in COVID-19. The repertoire was sequenced with immunoSEQ multiplex PCR; TCRdb's copy has only in-frame clones and lacks some. The top ten hold more than 5.5% of the sample, which has roughly 170,000 clones, roughly four fifths seen once. The sequencing input was peripheral blood. All receptors come from a human donor in a cohort sampled during active COVID-19.

This rearrangement joins TRBV10-3 to TRBJ2-2; 7 bases line up with TRBD1. V trimming: 3 bases; J trimming: 4 bases; junction bases outside the gene matches: 8. The CDR3 extends over 16 amino acids. The germline V gene encodes CDR1 ENHRY and CDR2 SYGVKD. The CDR3 loop reads CAISDTTGAGTGELFF. The CDR3 DNA sequence: TGTGCCATCAGTGATACCACAGGGGCGGGCACCGGGGAGCTGTTTTTT.

This clone appeared a few times. The chain has TRBV14 and TRBJ1-6, with D tentatively TRBD1 (5 bases). Per the germline V gene, CDR1 is SGHDN and CDR2 is FVKESK. This CDR3 spans 12 amino acids. Trimming pared 5 bases from V and 12 bases from J, leaving 11 bases between. DNA of the CDR3: TGTGCCAGCAGCACAATCGGGGGACCCCTCCACTTT. Protein: CASSTIGGPLHF.

This chain connects TRBV5-1 to TRBJ1-1; the match to TRBD1 covers 7 bases. This CDR3 has 14 amino acids. Germline V gives CDR1 SGHRS, CDR2 YFSETQ. V was clipped by 0 bases and J by 7 bases; unmatched bases: 6. This chain's CDR3 is CASSLGDSGFEAFF. The CDR3 DNA follows: TGCGCCAGCAGCTTGGGGGACAGTGGATTTGAAGCTTTCTTT. Filled out from reference TRBV5-1 and TRBJ1-1, the complete variable domain reads KAGVTQTPRYLIKTRGQQVTLSCSPISGHRSVSWYQQTPGQGLQFLFEYFSETQRNKGNFPGRFSGRQFSNSRSEMNVSTLELGDSALYLCASSLGDSGFEAFFGQGTRLTVV.

This clone appeared once. CDR3 coding DNA: TGTGCCAGTAGTATAGGCCTCCGGGACATCGCCTACGAGCAGTACTTC. Amino acids: CASSIGLRDIAYEQYF. The chain is built from TRBV19 and TRBJ2-7, with TRBD1 as a possible D gene (6 bases). The CDR3 runs 16 residues. V shed 1 base and J shed 2 bases, with 15 bases lying between them. CDR1 and CDR2 (germline): LNHDA, SQIVND (reference sequence).

The chain carries TRBV6-1 and TRBJ2-5; D call uncertain. CDR1 and CDR2 (germline): MNHNS, SASEGT. With 3 bases removed from V and 4 bases from J, the gap between germline ends came to 12 bases. There are 14 residues in the CDR3. The CDR3 sequence is CASSDLAVGETQYF. CDR3 in DNA: TGTGCCAGCAGTGATTTAGCAGTCGGAGAGACCCAGTACTTC.